A selection of T cell receptor beta chains follows, all from one sample in a study of human T cells and chemical hapten exposure. TCRdb called the 5' RACE reads again in MiXCR, with one record for every CDR3 protein. The sample includes 81,000 or so distinct CDR3 sequences, 7.7% of them seen just once. The receptors shown here come from a male donor in good health. Each CDR3 is given with its conserved first and last residue. D genes are given only for firm matches.

CDR3: CASSLQVWASASTDTQYF
J: TRBJ2-3
V: TRBV27
D: .

CDR3: CASSPQGAPNQPQHF
J: TRBJ1-5
V: TRBV18
D: TRBD1

CDR3: CASSLRGKSYGYTF
J: TRBJ1-2
V: TRBV5-4
D: .

CDR3: CASSPLAGGTYNEQFF
J: TRBJ2-1
V: TRBV7-7
D: TRBD2

CDR3: CASSYIGQGANTQYF
J: TRBJ2-3
V: TRBV5-5
D: TRBD1

CDR3: CASSYSTGGANVLTF
J: TRBJ2-6
V: TRBV6-5
D: .

CDR3: CASSTGDNNQPQHF
J: TRBJ1-5
V: TRBV5-6
D: .

CDR3: CASSLGTSEKETQYF
J: TRBJ2-5
V: TRBV3-1
D: TRBD2

CDR3: CASSLGQDISGNTIYF
J: TRBJ1-3
V: TRBV12-3/TRBV12-4
D: TRBD1

CDR3: CASSQVVNSERYNEQFF
J: TRBJ2-1
V: TRBV14
D: .

CDR3: CASTPGGLYEQYF
J: TRBJ2-7
V: TRBV25-1
D: .

CDR3: CASSSRDFTSVTQYF
J: TRBJ2-3
V: TRBV7-9
D: .

CDR3: CASSEATSGSNEQFF
J: TRBJ2-1
V: TRBV2
D: TRBD2

CDR3: CSARPPLIRQDLLTQYF
J: TRBJ2-5
V: TRBV20-1
D: .

CDR3: CASSSGQGVAYTEAFF
J: TRBJ1-1
V: TRBV5-5
D: TRBD1

CDR3: CSAKRDPPYNGYTF
J: TRBJ1-2
V: TRBV20-1
D: .

CDR3: CSARHPLLAKNIQYF
J: TRBJ2-4
V: TRBV20-1
D: .

CDR3: CASSLFGGAEAFF
J: TRBJ1-1
V: TRBV7-2
D: .

CDR3: CASSFYVGQVQTQYF
J: TRBJ2-5
V: TRBV5-6
D: .

CDR3: CASSLGGGREYPPYNEQFF
J: TRBJ2-1
V: TRBV7-2
D: .

CDR3: CASSYSSIIRTGRTEAFF
J: TRBJ1-1
V: TRBV6-6
D: TRBD1

CDR3: CASRIDRANTEAFF
J: TRBJ1-1
V: TRBV27
D: TRBD1